The 30 T cell receptor beta chains below were found in one sample sequenced in a study of Graves' ophthalmopathy and Graves' hyperthyroidism. RNA served as the template for amplifying TCR beta CDR3 regions. Second-round multiplex PCR came after a first-round RT-PCR that employed HTBI primers. Using its own MiXCR run on the multiplex PCR reads, TCRdb lists one record per CDR3 protein. The top ten hold about 4.2% of the sample, which has 500,000 to 600,000 distinct CDR3 sequences, under 40% seen once. The sample taken for sequencing was peripheral blood or thyroid tissue (not recorded which). These receptors were taken from an adult man with Graves' hyperthyroidism.

This clonotype has at least ten counts. This rearrangement joins TRBV7-2 to TRBJ1-5; D not certain. Germline V gene sequence: CDR1 SGHTA, CDR2 FQGNSA. The CDR3 runs 14 residues. V was shortened by 4 bases and J by 5 bases, with 12 bases between the two germline ends. The CDR3 nucleotides read TGTGCCAGCAGCTCGGACGTCACCGATCAGCCCCAGCATTTT. This sequence encodes CASSSDVTDQPQHF.

Ten or more counts support this clonotype. This sequence joins TRBV29-1 and TRBJ2-7, with unresolved D. V was cut by 2 bases and J by 1 base, with 9 bases left in between. The CDR3 loop spans 13 amino acids. Germline CDR1 is SQVTM and CDR2 is ANQGSEA. The CDR3 coding sequence is TGCAGCGTTGAAAAGGGCGGTTCCTACGAGCAGTACTTC. It translates to CSVEKGGSYEQYF.

This clonotype was recorded a few times. The chain is built from TRBV7-9 and TRBJ2-2; D is possibly TRBD1 (7 bases). CDR3 length: 16 residues. CDR1 and CDR2 (germline): SEHNR, FQNEAQ (reference sequence). V was clipped by 8 bases and J by 9 bases, with 25 bases between them. CDR3 DNA: TGTGCCAGCTGCCCCGCCGGACAGGAGGGCCACCGGGAGCTGTTTTTT. Amino acids: CASCPAGQEGHRELFF.

The rearrangement uses TRBV29-1 and TRBJ2-2, with D tentatively TRBD2 (6 bases). CDR3 length: 13 amino acids. The germline CDR1 and CDR2 sequences are SQVTM and ANQGSEA. V was shortened by 8 bases and J by 6 bases, with 16 bases between the two germline ends. The CDR3 region is CSFVQGGSGELFF. In DNA form, the CDR3 reads TGCAGCTTCGTCCAAGGAGGGTCCGGGGAGCTGTTTTTT.

A remark on this clonotype: This may be a read error: a much more frequent sequence differs by one nucleotide. The V call is TRBV5-1, the J call TRBJ1-1, with 7 bases that match TRBD1. The germline gives CDR1 SGHRS, CDR2 YFSETQ. This CDR3 is built from 15 residues. CDR3 DNA: TGTGCCAGCAGCTTAGGTGGTCAGGGGGTCGCTGAAACTTTCTTT. It is translated as CASSLGGQGVAETFF.

This clonotype was recorded many times. The chain couples TRBV9 to TRBJ2-6; the D is unclear. CDR1 SGDLS and CDR2 YYNGEE come from the germline V gene. V was cut by 2 bases and J by 0 bases, with 12 bases left in between. The CDR3 spans 17 residues. CDR3 in amino acids: CASSVSRTRSGANVLTF. The CDR3 coding sequence is TGTGCCAGCAGCGTCTCTAGAACTCGCTCTGGGGCCAACGTCCTGACTTTC. The variable domain in full, completed from reference TRBV9 and TRBJ2-6, reads DSGVTQTPKHLITATGQRVTLRCSPRSGDLSVYWYQQSLDQGLQFLIQYYNGEERAKGNILERFSAQQFPDLHSELNLSSLELGDSALYFCASSVSRTRSGANVLTFGAGSRLTVL.

This clonotype was counted ten times or more. The V gene is TRBV7-9, the J gene TRBJ1-6; 9 positions agree with TRBD1. Germline V gene data show CDR1 as SEHNR and CDR2 as FQNEAQ (reference sequence). J lost 7 bases, V lost 5 bases, and 6 bases had no gene match. There are 15 residues in the CDR3. CDR3 loop: CASSHTTGGNSPLHF. In nucleotides, the CDR3 is TGTGCCAGCAGCCACACGACAGGGGGGAATTCACCCCTCCACTTT.

The rearrangement uses TRBV5-1 and TRBJ2-6, with D perhaps matching TRBD2 (6 bases). V gave up 4 bases and J gave up 0 bases, with 14 bases separating them. CDR3 length equals 17 residues. The germline CDR1 and CDR2 sequences are SGHRS and YFSETQ. The CDR3 reads CASSTGTSISGANVLTF. The CDR3 nucleotides read TGCGCCAGCAGCACCGGGACTTCCATCTCTGGGGCCAACGTCCTGACTTTC.

This clonotype was seen repeatedly, ten times or more. The chain is built from TRBV5-6 and TRBJ1-1; tentative D call: TRBD1 (5 bases). With 5 bases removed from V and 3 bases from J, the gap between germline ends came to 14 bases. The CDR3 is made up of 14 amino acids. Looked up from germline, CDR1 is SGHDT and CDR2 is YYEEEE. The CDR3 DNA reads TGTGCCAGCAGTCGTAGGGCAGGGCACACTGAAGCTTTCTTT. Its translation: CASSRRAGHTEAFF.

The J gene is TRBJ2-7, the V gene TRBV10-3; D is undetermined. The CDR3 runs to 13 residues. The V and J ends lost 5 bases and 6 bases respectively, with 14 bases between them. Germline V lookup: CDR1 ENHRY, CDR2 SYGVKD. CDR3: CAISYSLWGEQYF. The CDR3 nucleotides read TGTGCCATCAGTTACTCGCTCTGGGGCGAGCAGTACTTC.

The sample holds many counts of this clonotype. This sequence joins TRBV27 and TRBJ1-2, with a weak D call TRBD1 (6 bases). CDR1 and CDR2 from the germline V gene are MNHEY and SMNVEV (reference sequence). The V end lost 5 bases, the J end lost 8 bases, and 15 bases lay between the germline ends. The CDR3 has 13 residues. The CDR3 sequence is CASSPAGAFGYTF. DNA for the CDR3: TGTGCCAGCAGTCCGGCAGGGGCCTTCGGCTACACCTTC.

A word on this clonotype: An end of the junction does not agree with germline; a read error may underlie this. The chain employs TRBV10-3 and TRBJ1-5, with a tentative D call TRBD1 (6 bases). The germline CDR1 and CDR2 sequences are ENHRY and SYGVKD. There are 15 residues in the CDR3. The CDR3 DNA follows: TGTGCCAGCAGTGCCAACAGGGATAGCAATCAGCCCCAGCATTTT. Encoded protein: CASSANRDSNQPQHF.

This clonotype turned up a few times. The V gene is TRBV7-9, the J gene TRBJ1-5; D is uncertain. V dropped 2 bases and J dropped 3 bases, with 11 bases sitting between them. Germline CDR1 is SEHNR and CDR2 is FQNEAQ (reference sequence). This CDR3 is built from 15 residues. The CDR3 coding sequence is TGTGCCAGCAGCTTATCCGGCGGACTCAATCAGCCCCAGCATTTT. It codes for CASSLSGGLNQPQHF.

The chain combines TRBV27 with TRBJ2-7, with a weak D call TRBD1 (6 bases). CDR1 is MNHEY and CDR2 is SMNVEV in the germline V gene (reference sequence). The CDR3 consists of 19 residues. V lost 5 bases and J 4 bases, leaving 30 bases between the germline ends. The CDR3 region has the DNA TGTGCCAGCAGTCGGACACCACCCCAAGCCGCCGCAGGGGATTACGAGCAGTACTTC. This translates into CASSRTPPQAAAGDYEQYF.

Only a few counts were recorded for this clonotype. The J gene is TRBJ1-1, the V gene TRBV7-9; weak D call: TRBD1 (5 bases). The CDR3 is 14 amino acids. The V gene's germline CDR1 is SEHNR and CDR2 FQNEAQ (reference sequence). V was shortened by 1 base and J by 6 bases, with 12 bases between the two germline ends. CDR3 loop: CASSLVVRGSEAFF. The CDR3 DNA is TGTGCCAGCAGCTTAGTGGTAAGGGGCTCTGAAGCTTTCTTT.

V gene TRBV11-2 combines with J gene TRBJ2-3; TRBD2 matches at 12 bases. This CDR3 comprises 16 residues. V dropped 6 bases and J dropped 10; count of bases not matched to a gene: 14. CDR1 is SGHAT and CDR2 is FQNNGV in the germline V gene. CDR3 in DNA: TGTGCCAGCAGACTACCAGGACTAGCGGGGACAAAATCGCAGTATTTT. It codes for CASRLPGLAGTKSQYF. The full variable domain, its missing parts supplied by reference TRBV11-2 and TRBJ2-3, is EAGVAQSPRYKIIEKRQSVAFWCNPISGHATLYWYQQILGQGPKLLIQFQNNGVVDDSQLPKDRFSAERLKGVDSTLKIQPAKLEDSAVYLCASRLPGLAGTKSQYFGPGTRLTVL.

This clonotype has at least ten counts. The chain links TRBV7-2 to TRBJ1-3, with D perhaps matching TRBD1 (6 bases). The CDR3 sequence is 15 residues long. The germline CDR1 and CDR2 sequences are SGHTA and FQGNSA. V was cut by 1 base and J by 2 bases, with 9 bases left in between. The CDR3 bases are TGTGCCAGCAGCTTAGAAGGGGGGACTGGAAACACCATATATTTT. As protein: CASSLEGGTGNTIYF.

The rearrangement uses TRBV5-1 and TRBJ2-5, with TRBD1 as a possible D gene (5 bases). The CDR3 loop spans 16 amino acids. From germline, CDR1 is SGHRS and CDR2 YFSETQ. V was trimmed by 0 bases and J by 3 bases, leaving 15 bases between them. Here the CDR3 reads CASSLGYRLLEETQYF. The CDR3 nucleotides are TGCGCCAGCAGCTTGGGGTACAGGCTTTTGGAAGAGACCCAGTACTTC.

The chain joins TRBV24-1 to TRBJ1-5; D possibly corresponds to TRBD2 (6 bases). The J call may be mistaken, given a closer DNA end match to TRBJ2-3. From germline, CDR1 is KGHDR and CDR2 SFDVKD. This CDR3 contains 13 residues. The CDR3 loop reads CATSAREKDTQYF. The DNA for the CDR3 is TGTGCCACCAGTGCCCGGGAGAAAGATACGCAGTATTTT.

V and J are TRBV2 and TRBJ1-6; 8 bases agree with TRBD1. J lost 9 bases, V lost 3 bases, and 13 bases had no gene match. CDR1 and CDR2 from the germline V gene are SNHLY and FYNNEI. The CDR3 has 17 residues. The CDR3 protein is CASSDRARTGLGSPLHF. DNA for the CDR3: TGTGCCAGCAGTGATCGGGCCCGGACAGGGCTAGGTTCACCCCTCCACTTT.

This clonotype was counted ten times or more. This rearrangement joins TRBV12-3 or TRBV12-4 to TRBJ2-7; TRBD2 matches at 13 bases. The CDR3 sequence is 14 residues long. V gave up 6 bases and J gave up 5 bases; unmatched junction bases: 4. The CDR3 DNA reads as TGTGCCAGCAGCTCCGGGACTAGCGGGAACGAGCAGTACTTC. Amino acids: CASSSGTSGNEQYF.

A note on this clonotype: The germline gene is not matched at one end of the junction; a read error may be the cause. The J gene is TRBJ2-5, the V gene TRBV5-6; no definite D call. Germline V gene sequence: CDR1 SGHDT, CDR2 YYEEEE. The CDR3 is 12 residues long. CDR3 DNA: TGTGCCAGCAGCCTAGAAGAAGAGGCCCAGTACTTC. Its protein is CASSLEEEAQYF.

A word on this clonotype: A much larger clonotype is one base distant, so this may be a read error. The chain employs TRBV7-9 and TRBJ1-2, with a tentative D call TRBD1 (6 bases). The CDR3 sequence is 14 residues long. Germline CDR1 and CDR2: SEHNR and FQNEAQ (reference sequence). The CDR3 sequence: CASSEARTDYGHTF. The CDR3 DNA sequence: TGTGCCAGCAGTGAAGCTCGGACAGACTATGGCCACACCTTC.

In nucleotides, the CDR3 is TGTGCCAGCAGCTTAAGACAGCTAGAGACCCAGTACTTC. Its protein is CASSLRQLETQYF. The V gene is TRBV7-9, the J gene TRBJ2-5; D perhaps matches TRBD1 (5 bases). V lost 2 bases and J 4 bases, leaving 8 bases between the germline ends. This CDR3 comprises 13 residues. Germline V lookup: CDR1 SEHNR, CDR2 FQNEAQ (reference sequence).

Comments on this clonotype: A much larger clone is a single base away; this may be a read error. The CDR3 coding sequence is TGCGCCAGCAGTTTCCGACAGGGGGACGCCCGGGAGCTGTTTTTT. Its protein is CASSFRQGDARELFF. The chain employs TRBV5-1 and TRBJ2-2, with 9 positions matching TRBD1. CDR3 length equals 15 residues. V was pared by 5 bases and J by 9 bases, with 11 bases of the junction left unmatched. Germline values: CDR1 SGHRS, CDR2 YFSETQ.

This clonotype occurred many times. The genes are TRBV10-2 and TRBJ2-7; maybe TRBD2 (7 bases). Trimming left V 0 bases short and J 3 bases short, with 15 bases between. The CDR3 length is 16 residues. Germline loops: CDR1 WSHSY, CDR2 SAAADI. The CDR3 region has the DNA TGCGCCAGCAGTGAGTCGGGGGGGGGCGCGGACTACGAGCAGTACTTC. It yields the protein CASSESGGGADYEQYF.

The sample holds a few counts of this clonotype. The chain is built from TRBV6-5 and TRBJ1-1, with 8 bases identical to TRBD1. The CDR3 has 15 amino acids. Germline assignment: CDR1 MNHEY and CDR2 SVGAGI. V was clipped by 2 bases and J by 1 base; unmatched bases: 3. The CDR3 loop is CASSYGTGGNTEAFF. Written as DNA, the CDR3 is TGTGCCAGCAGTTACGGGACAGGAGGGAACACTGAAGCTTTCTTT.

This clonotype was found a few times. The gene calls are TRBV2 and TRBJ2-5, with unresolved D. V lost 3 bases to trimming and J lost 0 bases, with 5 bases between them. Per germline, CDR1 SNHLY and CDR2 FYNNEI. The CDR3 covers 13 residues. The CDR3 reads CASSDGYQETQYF. As DNA, the CDR3 is TGTGCCAGCAGTGACGGGTACCAAGAGACCCAGTACTTC.

The chain combines TRBV7-2 with TRBJ2-3; TRBD2 aligns across 9 bases. From germline, CDR1 is SGHTA and CDR2 FQGNSA. CDR3 length equals 16 residues. Trimming cost V 4 bases and J 6 bases; bases outside gene matches: 11. CDR3 sequence reads: CASSSGLAGTRDTQYF. CDR3 bases: TGTGCCAGCAGCTCCGGTCTAGCGGGGACGAGGGATACGCAGTATTTT.

The V call is TRBV7-9, the J call TRBJ2-5; 10 bases are shared with TRBD1. The J call may be wrong; the DNA end is better matched by TRBJ2-4. Germline V lookup: CDR1 SEHNR, CDR2 FQNEAQ (reference sequence). The CDR3 is 16 amino acids. The CDR3 reads CASSSRQGATRNIQYF. For the CDR3, the DNA is TGTGCCAGCAGCTCCAGACAGGGGGCTACGAGAAACATTCAGTACTTC.